The entry below describes one T cell receptor (beta chain). Its target is not known. This specimen comes from a study of early T cells in non-severe SARS-CoV-2 infection. Study-wide context: Sequencing was performed on bulk RNA from unsorted whole blood, leaving chains unpaired. Findings and limits, study-wide: VDJdb matching skewed toward anti-spike CD8 responses, missing private and CD4 specificities.

CDR3 length equals 16 residues. The V and J ends lost 2 bases and 0 bases respectively, with 11 bases between them. CDR1 GTSNPN and CDR2 SVGIG come from the germline V gene (reference sequence). Each cDNA molecule carried a unique molecular identifier. MiXCR, applied by TCRdb to the 5' RACE reads, yields one record per CDR3 protein. The table includes under 70,000 distinct CDR3 sequences, 4.9% detected once. The sequenced material came from whole blood. The TCR comes from an adult who was a healthcare worker with PCR-confirmed SARS-CoV-2 infection or an uninfected control (not recorded which). This chain joins TRBV30 and TRBJ1-6; no definite D call. CDR3 bases: TGTGCCTGGAGTAGGCAGGACCGCTCCTATAATTCACCCCTCCACTTT. Its protein is CAWSRQDRSYNSPLHF.